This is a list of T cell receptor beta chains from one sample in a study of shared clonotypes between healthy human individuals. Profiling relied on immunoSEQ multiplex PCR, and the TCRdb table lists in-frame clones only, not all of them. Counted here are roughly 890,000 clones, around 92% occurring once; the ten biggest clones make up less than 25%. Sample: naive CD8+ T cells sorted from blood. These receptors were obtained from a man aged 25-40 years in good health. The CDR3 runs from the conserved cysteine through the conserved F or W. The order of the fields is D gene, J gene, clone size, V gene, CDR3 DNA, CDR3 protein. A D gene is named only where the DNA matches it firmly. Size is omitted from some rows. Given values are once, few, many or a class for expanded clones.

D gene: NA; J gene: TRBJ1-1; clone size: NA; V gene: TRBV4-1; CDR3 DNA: TGCGCCAGCAGCCAAGTTGGGTATACTGAAGCTTTCTTT; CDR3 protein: CASSQVGYTEAFF
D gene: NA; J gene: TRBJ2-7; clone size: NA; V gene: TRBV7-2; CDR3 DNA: TGTGCCAGCAGCTTAAAAGCACCTTGGACTACCAGCTCCTACGAGCAGTACTTC; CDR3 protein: CASSLKAPWTTSSYEQYF
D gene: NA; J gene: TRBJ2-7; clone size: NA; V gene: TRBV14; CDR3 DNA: TGTGCCAGCAGCCATTCACGTACGTCCGAGCAGTACTTC; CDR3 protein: CASSHSRTSEQYF
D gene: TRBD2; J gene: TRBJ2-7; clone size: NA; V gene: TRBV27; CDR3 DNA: TGTGCCAGCAGTTTATCGACTAGCGGGAGTTACGAGCAGTACTTC; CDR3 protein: CASSLSTSGSYEQYF
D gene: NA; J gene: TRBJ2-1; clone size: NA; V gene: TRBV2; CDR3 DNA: TGTGCCAGCAGTGTCGGGGACTCCCACCCGAGAGTCGATGAGCAGTTCTTC; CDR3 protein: CASSVGDSHPRVDEQFF
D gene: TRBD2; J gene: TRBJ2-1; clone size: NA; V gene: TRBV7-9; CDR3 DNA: TGTGCCAGCAGCTTACGGCAGAGGCTAGCGGGAAGCTACAATGAGCAGTTCTTC; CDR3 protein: CASSLRQRLAGSYNEQFF
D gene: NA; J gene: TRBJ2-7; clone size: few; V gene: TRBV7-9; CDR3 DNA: TGTGCCAGCAGCTTAATGGGGGCTGTGGGATTAGACGAGCAGTACTTC; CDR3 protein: CASSLMGAVGLDEQYF
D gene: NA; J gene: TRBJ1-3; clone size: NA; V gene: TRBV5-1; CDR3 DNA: TGCGCCAGCAGCTCCGACAACTCTGGAAACACCATATATTTT; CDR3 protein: CASSSDNSGNTIYF
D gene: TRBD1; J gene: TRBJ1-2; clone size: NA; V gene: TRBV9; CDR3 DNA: TGTGCCAGCGGAGACAGGGATCGCTACACCTTC; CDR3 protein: CASGDRDRYTF
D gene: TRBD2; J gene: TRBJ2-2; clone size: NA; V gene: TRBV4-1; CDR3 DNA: TGCGCCAGCAGCCAAGAGGGACTAGCGAGTACCGGGGAGCTGTTTTTT; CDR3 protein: CASSQEGLASTGELFF
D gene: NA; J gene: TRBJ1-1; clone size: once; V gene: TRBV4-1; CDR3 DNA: TGCGCCAGCAGCCCCAGGGGCAGCCACACTGAAGCTTTCTTT; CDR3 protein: CASSPRGSHTEAFF
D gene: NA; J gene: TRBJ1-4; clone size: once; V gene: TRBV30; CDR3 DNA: TGTGCCTCTTCGGACAGAAACAATGAAAAACTGTTTTTT; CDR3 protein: CASSDRNNEKLFF
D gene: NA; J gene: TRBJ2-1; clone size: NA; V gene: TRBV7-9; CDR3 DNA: TGTGCCAGCAGCTCCCCAGGGGGGCGGCGTTACAATGAGCAGTTCTTC; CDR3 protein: CASSSPGGRRYNEQFF
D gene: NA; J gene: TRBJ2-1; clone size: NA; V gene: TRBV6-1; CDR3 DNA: TGTGCCAGCAGTGAAATAGAGGTATGGGAGAATGAGCAGTTCTTC; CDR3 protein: CASSEIEVWENEQFF
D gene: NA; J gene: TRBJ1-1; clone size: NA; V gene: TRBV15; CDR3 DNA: TGTGCCACCAGCAGTGAAATGAACACTGAAGCTTTCTTT; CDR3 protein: CATSSEMNTEAFF
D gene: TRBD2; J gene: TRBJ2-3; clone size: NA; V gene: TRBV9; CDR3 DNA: TGTGCCAGCAGCTCACCGACTAGCGGGGCGAGCACAGATACGCAGTATTTT; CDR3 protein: CASSSPTSGASTDTQYF
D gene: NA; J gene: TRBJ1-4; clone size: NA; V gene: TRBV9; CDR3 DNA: TGTGCCAGCAGCGAGAGGGGTGCAACTAATGAAAAACTGTTTTTT; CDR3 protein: CASSERGATNEKLFF
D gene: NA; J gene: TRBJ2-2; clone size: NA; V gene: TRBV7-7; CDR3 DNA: TGTGCTAGCAGCTTAGCAAGTGGCGGGGAGCTGTTTTTT; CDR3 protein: CASSLASGGELFF
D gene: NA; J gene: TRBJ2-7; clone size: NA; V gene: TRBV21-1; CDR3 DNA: TGTGCCAGCAGCAAAGTAGGTTACGGTCGGGTACCGATTACCTACGAGCAGTACTTC; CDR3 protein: CASSKVGYGRVPITYEQYF
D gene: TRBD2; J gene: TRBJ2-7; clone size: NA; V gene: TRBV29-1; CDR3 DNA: TGCAGCGTTGAACATAGCGGGAGTGGCGAGCAGTACTTC; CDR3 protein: CSVEHSGSGEQYF
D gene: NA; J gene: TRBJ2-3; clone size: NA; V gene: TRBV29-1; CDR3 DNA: TGCAGCGTTGTCAGGGAAGATACGCAGTATTTT; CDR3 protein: CSVVREDTQYF
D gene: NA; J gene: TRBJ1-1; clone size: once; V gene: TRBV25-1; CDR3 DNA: TGTGCCAGCACCAAAAGGGCTGAAGCTTTCTTT; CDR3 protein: CASTKRAEAFF
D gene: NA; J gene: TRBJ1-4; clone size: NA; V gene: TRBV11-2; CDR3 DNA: TGTGCCAGCAGCTTAACGACACCAACTAATGAAAAACTGTTTTTT; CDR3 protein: CASSLTTPTNEKLFF
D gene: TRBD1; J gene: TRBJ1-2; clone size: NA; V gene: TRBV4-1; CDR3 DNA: TGCGCCAGCAGCCAAGTCGGGACAGGGGACGGCTACACCTTC; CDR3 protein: CASSQVGTGDGYTF
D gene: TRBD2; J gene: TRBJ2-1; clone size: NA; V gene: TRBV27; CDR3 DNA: TGTGCCAGCAGTTCCGGGACTAACCTTTTCAATGAGCAGTTCTTC; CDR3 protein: CASSSGTNLFNEQFF
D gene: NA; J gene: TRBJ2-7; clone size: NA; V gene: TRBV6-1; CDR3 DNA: TGTGCCAGCAGTGAAGTTCTGTCGATCTACGAGCAGTACTTC; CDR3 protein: CASSEVLSIYEQYF
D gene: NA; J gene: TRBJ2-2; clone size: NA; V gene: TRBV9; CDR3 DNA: TGTGCCAGCAGCGTAGAGACAGGCTCCGGGTCTGAGCTGTTTTTT; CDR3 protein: CASSVETGSGSELFF
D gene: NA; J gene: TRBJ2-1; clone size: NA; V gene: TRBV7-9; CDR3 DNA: TGTGCCAGCAGCTTATTACAGGGAACCTACAATGAGCAGTTCTTC; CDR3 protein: CASSLLQGTYNEQFF
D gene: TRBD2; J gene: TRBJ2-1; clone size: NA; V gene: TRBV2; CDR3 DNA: TGTGCCAGCAGTGAAAGGTGGCTAGCGGGAGCGGTGAATGAGCAGTTCTTC; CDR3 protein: CASSERWLAGAVNEQFF
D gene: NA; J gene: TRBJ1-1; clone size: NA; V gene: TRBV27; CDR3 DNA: TGTGCCAGCAGTTTCGGCGGTAACACTGAAGCTTTCTTT; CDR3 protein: CASSFGGNTEAFF
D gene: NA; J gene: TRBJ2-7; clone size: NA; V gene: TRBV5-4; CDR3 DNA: TGTGCCAGCAGCTTGGAGGGTTCCTACGAGCAGTACTTC; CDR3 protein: CASSLEGSYEQYF
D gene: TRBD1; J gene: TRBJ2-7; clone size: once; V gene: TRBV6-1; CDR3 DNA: TGTGCCATCCGGACAGGGGGGGCCGAGCAGTACTTC; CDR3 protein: CAIRTGGAEQYF
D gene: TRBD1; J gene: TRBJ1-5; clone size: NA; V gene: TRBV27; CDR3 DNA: TGTGCCAGCAGTCCCGGACAGGGGGGTCAGCCCCAGCATTTT; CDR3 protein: CASSPGQGGQPQHF
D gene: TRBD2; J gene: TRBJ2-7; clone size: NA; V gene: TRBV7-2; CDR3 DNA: TGTGCCAGCAGCCCGGGACTAGCTGTCTACGAGCAGTACTTC; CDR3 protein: CASSPGLAVYEQYF
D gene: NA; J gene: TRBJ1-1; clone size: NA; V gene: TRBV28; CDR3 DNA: TGTGCCAGCAGTTCCCTATACAGAGCTCCGAACACTGAAGCTTTCTTT; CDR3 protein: CASSSLYRAPNTEAFF
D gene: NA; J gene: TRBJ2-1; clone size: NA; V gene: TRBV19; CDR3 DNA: TGTGCCAGTAGCGGGAGTCTGGACAATGAGCAGTTCTTC; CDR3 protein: CASSGSLDNEQFF
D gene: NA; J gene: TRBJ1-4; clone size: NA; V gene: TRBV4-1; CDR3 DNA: TGCGCCAGCAGCCAAGTTCGGAGTGGGACTAATGAAAAACTGTTTTTT; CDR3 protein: CASSQVRSGTNEKLFF
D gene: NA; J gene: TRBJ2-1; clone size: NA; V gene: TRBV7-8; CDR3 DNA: TGTGCCAGCAGCGGTAGCGAGCAAGGTCTCCATGAGCAGTTCTTC; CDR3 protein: CASSGSEQGLHEQFF
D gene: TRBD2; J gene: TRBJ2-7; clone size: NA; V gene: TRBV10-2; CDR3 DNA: TGCGCCAGCAAGGTAGCGGGAGTCTCCGAGCAGTACTTC; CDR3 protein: CASKVAGVSEQYF
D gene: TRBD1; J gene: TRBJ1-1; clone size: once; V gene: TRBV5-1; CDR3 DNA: TGCGCCAGCAGCGCCGGACAGGGTGACACTGAAGCTTTCTTT; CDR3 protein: CASSAGQGDTEAFF
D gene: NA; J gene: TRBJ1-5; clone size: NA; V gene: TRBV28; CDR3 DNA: TGTGCCAGCAGTTACACGGGTTTGAGCAATCAGCCCCAGCATTTT; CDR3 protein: CASSYTGLSNQPQHF
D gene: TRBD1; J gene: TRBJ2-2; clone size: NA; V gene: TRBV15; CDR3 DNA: TGTGCCACCAGCAGGACGGCCGCAGGGACAGGGGACACCGGGGAGCTGTTTTTT; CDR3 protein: CATSRTAAGTGDTGELFF
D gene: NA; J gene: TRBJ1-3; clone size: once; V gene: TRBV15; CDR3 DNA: TGTGCCACCAGCAGAGTATCCTGGGGCAGCTCTGGAAACACCATATATTTT; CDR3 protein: CATSRVSWGSSGNTIYF
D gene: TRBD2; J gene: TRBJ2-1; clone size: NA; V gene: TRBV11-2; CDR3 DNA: TGTGCCAGCAGGCCCCCTACTAGCGGTGACTCCTACAATGAGCAGTTCTTC; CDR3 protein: CASRPPTSGDSYNEQFF
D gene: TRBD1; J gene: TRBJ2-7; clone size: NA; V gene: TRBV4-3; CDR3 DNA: TGCGCCAGCAGCCAAGATCTAGGGACAGCCTACGAGCAGTACTTC; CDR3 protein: CASSQDLGTAYEQYF
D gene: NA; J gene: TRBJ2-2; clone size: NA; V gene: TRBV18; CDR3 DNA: TGTGCCAGCTCACCACTTCTGCAGGGCGTCCCCGGGGAGCTGTTTTTT; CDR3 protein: CASSPLLQGVPGELFF
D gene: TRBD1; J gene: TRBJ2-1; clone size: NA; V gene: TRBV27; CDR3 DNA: TGTGCCAGCAGTATGGGACAGGACGATGAGCAGTTCTTC; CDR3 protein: CASSMGQDDEQFF
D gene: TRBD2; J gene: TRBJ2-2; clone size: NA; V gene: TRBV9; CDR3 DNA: TGTGCCAGCAGCCCACAGGGACTAGCGAACACCGGGGAGCTGTTTTTT; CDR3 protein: CASSPQGLANTGELFF
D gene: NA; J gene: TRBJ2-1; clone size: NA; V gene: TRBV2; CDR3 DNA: TGTGCCAGTCCGGCCTCGCGAAATGAGCAGTTCTTC; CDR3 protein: CASPASRNEQFF
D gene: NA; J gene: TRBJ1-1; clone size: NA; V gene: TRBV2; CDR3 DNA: TGTGCCAGCAGTGAGAAGTGGGCCGATGAAGCTTTCTTT; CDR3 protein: CASSEKWADEAFF
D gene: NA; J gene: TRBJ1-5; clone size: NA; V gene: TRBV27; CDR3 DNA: TGTGCCAGCAGGAGGGGGGGGACTCAGCCCCAGCATTTT; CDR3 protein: CASRRGGTQPQHF
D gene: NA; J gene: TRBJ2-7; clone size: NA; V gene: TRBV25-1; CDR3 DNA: TGTGCCAGCAGTGAACTCGGAGACGGCGAGCAGTACTTC; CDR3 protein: CASSELGDGEQYF
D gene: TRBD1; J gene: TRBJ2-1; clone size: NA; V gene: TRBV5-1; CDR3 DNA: TGCGCCAGCAGTTGGGGACAGGGGGCGTCCTACAATGAGCAGTTCTTC; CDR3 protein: CASSWGQGASYNEQFF